Below are 10 T cell receptor beta chains sequenced from a single sample in a study of HIV-infected patients and healthy controls. Each CDR3 protein gets one entry after TCRdb re-called the 5' RACE reads with MiXCR. The table records some 67,000 distinct CDR3 sequences, about 15% of them present only once. Sequencing was done on a sample of CD4+ T cells from blood. The receptors here all came from a human donor in good health.

The chain recombines TRBV5-4 with TRBJ2-3; 8 bases match TRBD2. CDR3 length: 18 residues. Per germline, CDR1 SGHNT and CDR2 YYREEE (reference sequence). V was clipped by 0 bases and J by 2 bases; unmatched bases: 11. The DNA for the CDR3 is TGTGCCAGCAGCTTGGACCTATGGCGGGGGGCCCCCACAGATACGCAGTATTTT. Translated: CASSLDLWRGAPTDTQYF.

Turning to this clonotype: A junction boundary mismatches the germline segment, possibly from a read error. The chain couples TRBV23-1 to TRBJ1-5, with no clear D. TRBV23-1 qualifies as an ORF whose function is uncertain. This CDR3 comprises 12 residues. This CDR3 reads CAISGVCQPQHF. CDR3 DNA: TGCGCCATCAGTGGCGTCTGTCAGCCCCAGCATTTT.

This clonotype was detected only a few times. The chain links TRBV5-5 to TRBJ1-4; possible D gene TRBD1, 5 bases. Germline CDR1 and CDR2: SGHKS and YYEKEE (reference sequence). Between the trimmed V and J ends, which lost 4 bases and 7 bases, there was a span of 14 bases. The length of the CDR3 is 14 residues. The CDR3 DNA sequence: TGTGCCAGCAGCCAAGAGTGGGGCTCTGAAAAACTGTTTTTT. Encoded protein: CASSQEWGSEKLFF.

The sample holds a few counts of this clonotype. This sequence joins TRBV5-1 and TRBJ2-7; 7 nucleotides align to TRBD1. CDR1 is SGHRS and CDR2 is YFSETQ in the germline V gene. The trim removed 2 bases at V and 1 base at J, leaving 3 bases unmatched. The CDR3 loop spans 14 amino acids. The DNA of the CDR3 is TGCGCCAGCAGCTTTCAGGGGGAATCCTACGAGCAGTACTTC. This translates into CASSFQGESYEQYF. Using reference TRBV5-1 and TRBJ2-7 for the parts outside the CDR3, the full variable domain is KAGVTQTPRYLIKTRGQQVTLSCSPISGHRSVSWYQQTPGQGLQFLFEYFSETQRNKGNFPGRFSGRQFSNSRSEMNVSTLELGDSALYLCASSFQGESYEQYFGPGTRLTVT.

This clonotype was seen repeatedly, ten times or more. The chain recombines TRBV6-2 or TRBV6-3 with TRBJ1-1; a weak D match, TRBD1 (6 bases). The CDR3 runs to 14 residues. Germline lookup yields CDR1 MNHEY and CDR2 SVGEGT. V lost 0 bases and J lost 4, with 9 bases in between. Here the CDR3 reads CASSYSSGATEAFF. The CDR3 bases are TGTGCCAGCAGTTACTCATCAGGGGCCACTGAAGCTTTCTTT.

V is TRBV4-2 and J is TRBJ1-3; 8 nucleotides align to TRBD1. The CDR3 sequence is 16 residues long. The junction had 5 bases not matched to a gene; V was cut back by 4 bases and J by 0 bases. Germline V CDR1 and CDR2: LGHNA, YNFKEQ. For the CDR3, the DNA is TGTGCCAGCAGCCTTTGGACAGGGAGCTCTGGAAACACCATATATTTT. It translates to CASSLWTGSSGNTIYF.

The chain recombines TRBV29-1 with TRBJ2-7; D may be TRBD1 (6 bases). This CDR3 is built from 15 residues. Germline assignment: CDR1 SQVTM and CDR2 ANQGSEA. V lost 4 bases, J lost 1 base, and 17 bases lay in between. The CDR3 DNA reads as TGCAGCGTTGCAACTGTCGGCGGACAGTCCTACGAGCAGTACTTC. Its translation is CSVATVGGQSYEQYF.

CDR3 protein: CASSSWGPYGYTF. CDR3 nucleotide sequence: TGTGCCAGCAGTTCTTGGGGCCCTTATGGCTACACCTTC. The chain is built from TRBV25-1 and TRBJ1-2; possible D gene TRBD1, 5 bases. V shed 5 bases and J shed 5 bases, with 12 bases lying between them. The CDR3 is made up of 13 amino acids. The germline CDR1 and CDR2 sequences are MGHDK and SYGVNS.

The rearrangement joins TRBV14 to TRBJ2-7; no clear D. Germline assignment: CDR1 SGHDN and CDR2 FVKESK. CDR3 length: 13 residues. Trimming removed 5 bases at V and 1 base at J, with 9 bases between. In DNA form, the CDR3 reads TGTGCCAGCAGCTTCGCTGGTTCCTACGAGCAGTACTTC. It encodes CASSFAGSYEQYF. Full variable domain (rest looked up from reference TRBV14 and TRBJ2-7): EAGVTQFPSHSVIEKGQTVTLRCDPISGHDNLYWYRRVMGKEIKFLLHFVKESKQDESGMPNNRFLAERTGGTYSTLKVQPAELEDSGVYFCASSFAGSYEQYFGPGTRLTVT.

This clonotype was recorded a few times. CDR3 region: CASSPAPNPYNEQFF. The CDR3 region has the DNA TGTGCCAGCTCACCAGCACCCAACCCCTACAATGAGCAGTTCTTC. V and J are TRBV18 and TRBJ2-1; D remains unclear. The CDR3 totals 15 residues. In germline, CDR1 is KGHSH, CDR2 LQKENI. Between the trimmed V and J ends, which lost 2 bases and 2 bases, there was a span of 10 bases.